The next 15 T cell receptor beta chains were all read from a single sample in a study of cytomegalovirus exposure and HLA in healthy donors. The PCR contained 60 Vbeta and 13 Jbeta primers. Repertoires were generated with immunoSEQ multiplex PCR, while TCRdb's copy carries only in-frame clones and drops some. The table has some 160,000 clones, around 73% seen once. Sample: PBMCs. These receptor sequences come from a male donor in good health and CMV-seronegative.

This sequence joins TRBV19 and TRBJ2-3, with 9 nucleotides matching TRBD1. Looked up from germline, CDR1 is LNHDA and CDR2 is SQIVND (reference sequence). This CDR3 has 17 amino acids. Trimming took 7 bases from V and 1 from J; bases not matched to a gene: 12. The CDR3 coding sequence is TGTGCCAGTAAGGACAGGGGTAGGGGAATAGGCACAGATACGCAGTATTTT. Translating gives CASKDRGRGIGTDTQYF. The whole variable domain, filled in from reference TRBV19 and TRBJ2-3, reads DGGITQSPKYLFRKEGQNVTLSCEQNLNHDAMYWYRQDPGQGLRLIYYSQIVNDFQKGDIAEGYSVSREKKESFPLTVTSAQKNPTAFYLCASKDRGRGIGTDTQYFGPGTRLTVL.

The chain joins TRBV30 to TRBJ2-3, with D hard to call. The CDR3 runs 11 residues. The ends were cut back, 1 base at V and 6 bases at J, with 5 bases in the middle. The germline CDR1 and CDR2 sequences are GTSNPN and SVGIG (reference sequence). The DNA of the CDR3 is TGTGCCTGGAGTGGGGCCGATACGCAGTATTTT. Its translation: CAWSGADTQYF.

V gene TRBV11-2 combines with J gene TRBJ2-4, with 10 bases lining up with TRBD1. The CDR3 contains 14 residues. Trimming removed 6 bases from V and 7 bases from J; junction bases left unmatched: 6. CDR1 is SGHAT, CDR2 FQNNGV, per germline. The CDR3 bases are TGTGCCAGCAGTTCCGGGACAGGGGTGAACATTCAGTACTTC. Protein product: CASSSGTGVNIQYF.

The chain employs TRBV20-1 and TRBJ2-2; D is uncertain. Germline V gives CDR1 DFQATT, CDR2 SNEGSKA (reference sequence). Trimming removed 6 bases from V and 5 bases from J, with 7 bases in between. CDR3 length: 11 amino acids. The CDR3 spells CSAHRTGELFF. CDR3 nucleotides: TGCAGTGCCCATCGGACCGGGGAGCTGTTTTTT.

This clone was seen just once. The CDR3 region has the DNA TGTGCCAGCAGCTTCGGGGAGGCTGGAAACACCATATATTTT. Its protein is CASSFGEAGNTIYF. The chain combines TRBV7-9 with TRBJ1-3; D is ambiguous. The germline gives CDR1 SEHNR, CDR2 FQNEAQ (reference sequence). V lost 3 bases, J lost 2 bases, and 8 bases lay in between. This CDR3 has 14 residues. The whole variable domain, remainder taken from reference TRBV7-9 and TRBJ1-3, is DTGVSQNPRHKITKRGQNVTFRCDPISEHNRLYWYRQTLGQGPEFLTYFQNEAQLEKSRLLSDRFSAERPKGSFSTLEIQRTEQGDSAMYLCASSFGEAGNTIYFGEGSWLTVV.

This clone was recorded a few times. The chain combines TRBV30 with TRBJ2-4, with TRBD2 matching over 7 bases. V was clipped by 1 base and J by 6 bases; unmatched bases: 3. The CDR3 is 13 residues long. The germline CDR1 and CDR2 sequences are GTSNPN and SVGIG (reference sequence). This CDR3 reads CAWSEASGNIQYF. CDR3 nucleotide sequence: TGTGCCTGGAGTGAGGCTAGCGGAAACATTCAGTACTTC.

The gene calls are TRBV19 and TRBJ2-1; D is perhaps TRBD1 (7 bases). In germline, CDR1 is LNHDA, CDR2 SQIVND (reference sequence). The length of the CDR3 is 14 residues. V was pared by 6 bases and J by 5 bases, with 14 bases between. CDR3 amino acids: CASSHAGGNNEQFF. In DNA, the CDR3 is TGTGCCAGTAGCCACGCAGGGGGGAACAATGAGCAGTTCTTC.

This clone was found a few times. V is TRBV5-1 and J is TRBJ1-4, with D perhaps matching TRBD1 (6 bases). This CDR3 has 18 residues. Germline loops: CDR1 SGHRS, CDR2 YFSETQ. Trimming stripped 0 bases from V and 0 bases from J, with 15 bases between. The CDR3 is CASSLGKQGAATNEKLFF. The DNA for the CDR3 is TGCGCCAGCAGCTTGGGCAAACAGGGAGCGGCAACTAATGAAAAACTGTTTTTT.

The chain recombines TRBV2 with TRBJ2-7; D is unclear. The germline V and J ends were trimmed by 5 bases and 2 bases, with 7 bases remaining between them. The CDR3 is 12 amino acids. Germline loops: CDR1 SNHLY, CDR2 FYNNEI. The chain's CDR3 is CASSSETYEQYF. The CDR3 DNA reads TGTGCCAGCAGTAGCGAGACCTACGAGCAGTACTTC.

This clone was observed a few times. The chain recombines TRBV6-4 with TRBJ1-1; D might be TRBD1 (6 bases). The V gene lost 2 bases and the J gene lost 1 base, with 8 bases spanning the gap. This CDR3 contains 14 residues. Germline V lookup: CDR1 MRHNA, CDR2 SNTAGT. Here the CDR3 DNA reads TGTGCCAGCAGTGACACGGACAGGAACACTGAAGCTTTCTTT. Translated, it gives CASSDTDRNTEAFF.

This chain uses TRBV9 with TRBJ2-7; 7 bases agree with TRBD1. Germline CDR1 is SGDLS and CDR2 is YYNGEE. CDR3 length: 16 amino acids. The V gene end was trimmed by 3 bases and the J gene end by 6 bases; junction bases not matched to a gene: 15. CDR3 sequence reads: CASSAAPKMDRTEQYF. CDR3 DNA sequence: TGTGCCAGCAGCGCGGCGCCGAAGATGGACAGGACCGAGCAGTACTTC.

The chain couples TRBV19 to TRBJ2-7, with 8 bases fitting TRBD2. CDR1 and CDR2 from the germline V gene are LNHDA and SQIVND (reference sequence). Germline trimming cut 5 bases from V and 5 bases from J; bases unmatched to any gene: 8. The CDR3 contains 14 residues. CDR3: CASSPGTSPHEQYF. CDR3 in DNA: TGTGCCAGTAGTCCCGGGACTAGTCCCCACGAGCAGTACTTC.

The chain is built from TRBV28 and TRBJ1-1; D gene ambiguous. CDR1 and CDR2 from the germline V gene are MDHEN and SYDVKM. The V and J ends lost 2 bases and 0 bases respectively, with 7 bases between them. The CDR3 loop spans 14 amino acids. CDR3 amino acids: CASSLTDMNTEAFF. CDR3 bases: TGTGCCAGCAGTTTAACCGACATGAACACTGAAGCTTTCTTT.

The chain uses TRBV28 and TRBJ1-5, with 9 nucleotides matching TRBD1. The germline V gene has CDR1 MDHEN and CDR2 SYDVKM. The CDR3 is 16 amino acids. V lost 7 bases to trimming and J lost 6 bases; unmatched junction nucleotides: 13. Here the CDR3 reads CASNFPGQGFGQPQHF. The CDR3 bases are TGTGCCAGCAATTTTCCGGGACAGGGTTTCGGTCAGCCCCAGCATTTT.

The CDR3 spells CATRGTASGNTIYF. The CDR3, as DNA: TGTGCCACCCGCGGGACAGCCTCTGGAAACACCATATATTTT. V gene TRBV19 combines with J gene TRBJ1-3, with 7 positions matching TRBD1. Germline V CDR1 and CDR2: LNHDA, SQIVND (reference sequence). V lost 10 bases to trimming and J lost 0 bases; unmatched junction nucleotides: 6. The CDR3 spans 14 residues.